This T cell receptor (beta chain) originates from a study of sequential checkpoint blockade in melanoma. The assay was immunoSEQ multiplex PCR, and TCRdb's table has in-frame clones only and misses some. The sample records roughly 30,000 clones, 82% being singletons. The trim removed 5 bases at V and 2 bases at J, leaving 13 bases unmatched. The CDR3 runs to 19 residues. From germline, CDR1 is SEHNR and CDR2 FQNEAQ (reference sequence). The treatment was: randomized to nivolumab then ipilimumab (arm A) or the reverse (arm B). The material sequenced was CD8+ T cells sorted from blood (inferred from file names), taken from a patient given nivolumab and ipilimumab in sequence. This chain links TRBV7-9 with TRBJ2-3, with 13 bases aligning to TRBD2. The TCR sequence derives from a human donor with melanoma. The CDR3 protein is CASSDPITGTSGVTDTQYF. The CDR3 nucleotides read TGTGCCAGCAGCGATCCGATCACCGGGACTAGCGGGGTCACAGATACGCAGTATTTT.